The rows below give T cell receptor beta chains drawn from one sample of a study of CD4+ T cells in melanoma. TCRdb's table, derived via immunoSEQ multiplex PCR, lists solely in-frame clones and lacks some. Of about 120,000 clones in the sample, roughly 90% are singletons; the top ten hold 3% to 4%. Sequences were obtained from peripheral blood. These receptors were obtained from a human donor with melanoma. The conserved cysteine and the conserved F or W are not part of the CDR3 here. Each record gives: V gene, clone size, J gene, CDR3 protein. Clone size, where shown, is once, few, many, or a class for clones that have expanded.

TRBV19	NA	TRBJ2-1	ASSRRTGTGRDNEQF
TRBV27	NA	TRBJ1-5	ASAGGAAQPQH
TRBV7-6	NA	TRBJ2-1	ASSGNRDFSSYNEQF
TRBV29-1	NA	TRBJ1-1	SVGAGGTEAF
TRBV5-4	NA	TRBJ2-1	ASSLAGGNSYNEQF
TRBV5-1	NA	TRBJ1-1	ASSWRGYTEAF
TRBV7-2	NA	TRBJ2-3	ASSLEGRAPDTQY
TRBV6-5	NA	TRBJ1-6	ASRRGTVGNSPLH
TRBV6-5	NA	TRBJ2-1	ASSLFGQGRGEQF
TRBV5-1	once	TRBJ2-7	ASSPLSGGAYEQY
TRBV25-1	NA	TRBJ2-7	ASSEYGRDEQY
TRBV5-4	NA	TRBJ1-2	ASSLEGDGYT
TRBV4-3	NA	TRBJ2-3	ASSPASGRGDTQY
TRBV19	NA	TRBJ2-7	ASSHSHYEQY
TRBV19	few	TRBJ1-6	ASNLWQARSPLH
TRBV7-9	NA	TRBJ1-6	ASSLDLYNSPLH
TRBV5-6	once	TRBJ1-1	ASSLTGMSAGNTEAF
TRBV28	NA	TRBJ1-2	ASSVVLGVYYGYT
TRBV28	NA	TRBJ2-2	ASSFIAGTGELF
TRBV6-6	NA	TRBJ2-3	ASSTGLAGGVDTQY
TRBV4-1	once	TRBJ2-1	ASSQDLVAGGTLRGRF
TRBV10-3	NA	TRBJ2-3	AIGSSGGSTDTQY